This T cell receptor (beta chain) was identified during a study of cytomegalovirus exposure and HLA in healthy donors. PCR primers comprised 60 Vbeta and 13 Jbeta primers. The protocol was immunoSEQ multiplex PCR, while the TCRdb copy is restricted to in-frame clones and leaves out a portion. This sample yields 80,000 to 130,000 clones, of which 84% are seen a single time; about 1.1% belongs to the top ten. V lost 8 bases to trimming and J lost 5 bases; unmatched junction nucleotides: 3. The CDR3 contains 13 residues. From germline, CDR1 is SGHTA and CDR2 FQGNSA. The rearrangement uses TRBV7-2 and TRBJ2-2, with 9 bases identical to TRBD1. Sequencing was carried out using PBMCs. The clonotype was recovered from a woman younger than 35 in good health and CMV-seronegative. CDR3: CASGDRVTGELFF. CDR3 nucleotides: TGTGCCAGCGGGGACAGGGTAACCGGGGAGCTGTTTTTT.